This T cell receptor (beta chain) is from a study of T cells in Graves' hyperthyroidism and ophthalmopathy. Study-wide background: Peripheral blood sampling occurred at initial diagnosis, before any treatment.

RNA transcripts gave rise to amplified TCR beta CDR3 regions. First-round RT-PCR targeting the TCR CDR3 was performed with the HTBI primer set. From the multiplex PCR reads, TCRdb called clonotypes with MiXCR, one entry per CDR3 protein. The sample yields approximately 480,000 distinct CDR3 sequences, 20% seen once. This clonotype was seen repeatedly, ten times or more. The antigen is undetermined. Study-wide results and caveats: Stable hyperthyroidism was told apart from ophthalmopathy by a model built on 13 V-J features.

The CDR3 consists of 16 residues. Germline V lookup: CDR1 MGHDK, CDR2 SYGVNS. The V gene lost 4 bases and the J gene lost 0 bases, with 16 bases spanning the gap. The sample consisted of blood. This TCR derives from a man aged 18 to 30 with Graves' hyperthyroidism. The chain recombines TRBV25-1 with TRBJ2-7; tentative D call: TRBD1 (5 bases). The CDR3 DNA reads as TGTGCCAGCAGTGCGTTGGGGCCTCAGACCTCCTACGAGCAGTACTTC. This translates into CASSALGPQTSYEQYF.